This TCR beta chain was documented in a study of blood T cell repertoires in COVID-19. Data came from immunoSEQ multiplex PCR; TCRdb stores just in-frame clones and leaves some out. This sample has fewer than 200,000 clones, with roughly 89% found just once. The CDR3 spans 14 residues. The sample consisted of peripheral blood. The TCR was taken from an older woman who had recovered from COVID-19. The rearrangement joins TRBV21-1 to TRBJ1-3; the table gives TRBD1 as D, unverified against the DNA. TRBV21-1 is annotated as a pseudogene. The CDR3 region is CARAPGARTNTIYF. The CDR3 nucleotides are TGTGCCAGGGCCCCAGGGGCGCGTACAAACACCATATATTTT.